Only a few counts were recorded for the clone carrying this T cell receptor beta chain. Primed by a sample-barcoded 5' primer and a J-beta primer mix, a second PCR proceeded for roughly 6 to 12 cycles. Every single cDNA molecule received a tag from a template-switch adaptor with 12 random nucleotides. TCRdb processed the 5' RACE reads anew with MiXCR; each CDR3 protein has one entry. This table has around 870,000 distinct CDR3 sequences, under 35% appearing once. CDR1 and CDR2 (germline): SGHAT, FQNNGV. Germline trimming cut 2 bases from V and 7 bases from J; bases unmatched to any gene: 7. This CDR3 is 16 amino acids long. The sample comes from a study of blood T cells in healthy people across ages.

Sequenced material: blood. The chain couples TRBV11-2 to TRBJ1-4; 10 nucleotides line up with TRBD1. The receptor was derived from a woman aged 80 or older in good health. CDR3 in amino acids: CASSLKAGTGAEKLFF. As DNA, the CDR3 is TGTGCCAGCAGCTTAAAGGCCGGGACAGGGGCTGAAAAACTGTTTTTT.